This T cell receptor (beta chain) was observed in a study of vaccination effects on CD4 cells after COVID-19. In this sample, this clone turned up a few times. The antigen is undetermined. The CDR3 consists of 17 residues. Trimming at V came to 4 bases and at J to 3 bases, leaving 6 bases not matched to a gene. Germline CDR1 is LGHNA and CDR2 is YNFKEQ. Profiled with immunoSEQ multiplex PCR; TCRdb holds only in-frame clones, not every one. Of approximately 30,000 clones listed, roughly two thirds are singletons. Sequencing was preceded by expansion of antigen-specific CD4+ T cells with viral peptide pools in the ViraFEST assay. Upon completion of 10 to 11 days in culture, CD4+ T cells were isolated. Neither prior SARS-CoV-2 infection nor positive nucleocapsid antibodies were present in the vaccine recipients. Both day 3 and day 7 saw half the medium replaced with IL-2 medium.

Sequenced here: CD4+ T cells from PBMCs cultured with HCoV-229E spike peptides, sampled before COVID-19 vaccination. The receptor comes from a human donor who received a COVID-19 vaccine. The rearrangement uses TRBV4-2 and TRBJ2-1; 13 nucleotides line up with TRBD2. The CDR3 nucleotides are TGTGCCAGCAGCCGACTAGCGGGGGGCCCCCTCTACAATGAGCAGTTCTTC. This sequence encodes CASSRLAGGPLYNEQFF.